These 6 T cell receptor beta chains came from one sample sequenced in a study of identical twins. Each CDR3 protein is one row after TCRdb ran MiXCR on the 5' RACE reads. This sample has a few hundred thousand distinct CDR3 sequences, with less than 20% found just once. What was sequenced was naive T cells sorted from blood. Receptors originate from a man in his fifties in good health.

Only a few counts were recorded for this clonotype. In DNA form, the CDR3 reads TGTGCCAGCAGTGGGCGTGAAGGCGGGGTAAGGTTCTTC. Residues: CASSGREGGVRFF. The chain uses TRBV12-3 or TRBV12-4 and TRBJ2-1, with a possible D match to TRBD2 (6 bases). The V gene lost 5 bases and the J gene lost 15 bases, with 20 bases spanning the gap. The CDR3 loop spans 13 amino acids.

This clonotype appeared a few times. The J gene is TRBJ2-7, the V gene TRBV12-3 or TRBV12-4, with TRBD2 matching 8 bases. The CDR3 sequence is 17 residues long. Losses at the gene ends were 2 bases for V and 2 bases for J; bases not matched to a gene: 11. The CDR3: CASSLRGSGGQPYEQYF. The CDR3 nucleotides read TGTGCCAGCAGTTTACGGGGGAGCGGGGGACAACCCTACGAGCAGTACTTC.

This clonotype was seen at least ten times. The J gene is TRBJ2-3, the V gene TRBV10-3; 9 bases line up with TRBD1. Losses at the gene ends were 6 bases for V and 1 base for J; bases not matched to a gene: 5. Germline V gene data show CDR1 as ENHRY and CDR2 as SYGVKD. The CDR3 has 15 residues. For the CDR3, the DNA is TGTGCCATCAGCGCGGGACAGGGAGGCACAGATACGCAGTATTTT. It translates to CAISAGQGGTDTQYF.

The table lists this clonotype with a few counts. The V gene is TRBV20-1, the J gene TRBJ1-3; D is perhaps TRBD1 (5 bases). Germline V gives CDR1 DFQATT, CDR2 SNEGSKA (reference sequence). This CDR3 contains 15 residues. The ends were cut back, 4 bases at V and 8 bases at J, with 21 bases in the middle. The CDR3 nucleotides read TGCAGTGCTATAAGATTGGGTCTGGGGCTTGACACCATATATTTT. This sequence encodes CSAIRLGLGLDTIYF.

Regarding this clonotype: One end of the junction is discordant with germline, which a read error may explain. The rearrangement joins TRBV9 to TRBJ1-2; 7 bases agree with TRBD1. The CDR3 runs 13 residues. Per the germline V gene, CDR1 is SGDLS and CDR2 is YYNGEE. CDR3 amino acids: CASSLQGNYGSTF. DNA for the CDR3: TGTGCCAGCAGCCTACAGGGGAACTATGGCTCCACCTTC.

In this sample, this clonotype turned up many times. The chain couples TRBV7-9 to TRBJ2-1; 7 bases are a match to TRBD1. The CDR3 covers 14 residues. Unmatched junction bases numbered 8, after V lost 6 bases and J lost 6 bases. CDR1 and CDR2 (germline): SEHNR, FQNEAQ (reference sequence). The CDR3 loop reads CASRETGPLNEQFF. The CDR3 nucleotides are TGTGCCAGCAGGGAGACAGGGCCGCTCAATGAGCAGTTCTTC.